The clone carrying this T cell receptor (beta chain) was detected only a few times. Its antigen is undetermined. PCR involved 60 Vbeta and 13 Jbeta primers. Generated by immunoSEQ multiplex PCR, the TCRdb table keeps only in-frame clones and is missing some. The sample includes about 130,000 clones, around 83% of them seen just once. This sample was taken from a study of cytomegalovirus exposure and HLA in healthy donors. Study at large: About 85 million unique TCRs from HLA-typed donors were held in an early release of data.

Germline-derived CDR1 and CDR2 are MDHEN and SYDVKM. V was cut by 6 bases and J by 6 bases, with 17 bases left in between. This CDR3 has 14 residues. As for the donors, each was a healthy bone marrow donor. Each donor was nominally healthy when sampled (though unrecorded immune exposures were likely). General study findings and limits: TCR beta chain V- and J-gene trimming was linked, in a later analysis, to a missense variant in DCLRE1C.

This TCR derives from a woman under 40 in good health and CMV-seropositive. V and J are TRBV28 and TRBJ2-5; D might be TRBD1 (6 bases). The specimen was PBMCs. The CDR3 coding sequence is TGTGCCAGCAGCCACCGTGAGGGACACCAGACCCAGTACTTC. Translating gives CASSHREGHQTQYF.